The rows below give T cell receptor beta chains drawn from one sample of a study of cytomegalovirus exposure and HLA in healthy donors. Sequencing was performed with immunoSEQ multiplex PCR; in TCRdb, only in-frame clones are kept and a portion is missing. The data contain 140,000 to 150,000 clones, approximately 85% of them singletons. Sequenced: PBMCs. These receptors were taken from a woman in her 40s in good health and CMV-seronegative. The CDR3 runs from the conserved cysteine through the conserved F or W. D genes are given only for firm matches. Clone size is shown for a subset of rows, as once, few, many or a class of expanded clone.

clone size	D gene	J gene	V gene	CDR3 DNA	CDR3 protein
NA	TRBD2	TRBJ2-1	TRBV5-8	TGTGCCAGCAGCCCGGGACTAGGAGCCTACAATGAGCAGTTCTTC	CASSPGLGAYNEQFF
once	NA	TRBJ1-1	TRBV13	TGTGCCAGCAGCTTTAACGGGAACACTGAAGCTTTCTTT	CASSFNGNTEAFF
NA	TRBD2	TRBJ2-7	TRBV29-1	TGCAGCGTTGTTGGGTCGGGCTATAGCGGGAGCAGGAACGAGCAGTACTTC	CSVVGSGYSGSRNEQYF
once	TRBD1	TRBJ2-7	TRBV10-3	TGTGCCATCAGTGGACAGGGCCCCTACGAGCAGTACTTC	CAISGQGPYEQYF
NA	TRBD2	TRBJ2-7	TRBV11-2	TGTGCCAGCAGCCCCCGCGTAGCGGGACTCTACGAGCAGTACTTC	CASSPRVAGLYEQYF
once	TRBD2	TRBJ2-5	TRBV4-1	TGCGCCAGCAGCCACGGAAGCGGGAGGGCCGAGGAGACCCAGTACTTC	CASSHGSGRAEETQYF
once	NA	TRBJ2-7	TRBV27	TGTGCCAGCAGTTTATCGCTAGGTGTCCCCTACGAGCAGTACTTC	CASSLSLGVPYEQYF
NA	NA	TRBJ1-1	TRBV5-1	TGCGCCAGCAGCTTGGACAGTGCGTTGGGCACTGAAGCTTTCTTT	CASSLDSALGTEAFF
NA	NA	TRBJ2-3	TRBV5-6	TGTGCCAGCGGGGGGGCGGGAGATACGCAGTATTTT	CASGGAGDTQYF
NA	TRBD2	TRBJ2-3	TRBV2	TGTGCCAGCACCTCGGGGCTAGCGGGAGGGCCGAGCACAGATACGCAGTATTTT	CASTSGLAGGPSTDTQYF
few	TRBD1	TRBJ2-1	TRBV29-1	TGCAGCGTAACGGACAGGGGCACCTACAATGAGCAGTTCTTC	CSVTDRGTYNEQFF
NA	NA	TRBJ1-6	TRBV5-8	TGTGCCAGCAGCTTGGCCAATAGCCGTTCACCCCTCCACTTT	CASSLANSRSPLHF
NA	TRBD2	TRBJ2-5	TRBV5-1	TGCGCCAGCAGCTTGGAGACTAGCGGGAGGAGCGGGACCCAGTACTTC	CASSLETSGRSGTQYF
NA	NA	TRBJ2-7	TRBV7-9	TGTTCCAGCAGCCCCCTGTCCTACGAGCAGTACTTC	CSSSPLSYEQYF
once	TRBD1	TRBJ2-7	TRBV9	TGTGCCAGCAGCGTAGACGGGACAGGCTCCTACGAGCAGTACTTC	CASSVDGTGSYEQYF
NA	TRBD1	TRBJ2-3	TRBV5-1	TGCGCCAGCAGCTTACAGGGGGCGCTTTCAGATACGCAGTATTTT	CASSLQGALSDTQYF
NA	NA	TRBJ2-5	TRBV7-9	TGTTCCAGCAGCCTCCTAGGGAGTGGGGAGACCCAGTACTTC	CSSSLLGSGETQYF
few	NA	TRBJ2-1	TRBV27	TGTGCCAGCAATCCGACCGCAAGGGGAAGCTCCTACAATGAGCAGTTCTTC	CASNPTARGSSYNEQFF